This entry is about one T cell receptor (beta chain). Sequencing used immunoSEQ multiplex PCR; TCRdb keeps in-frame clones, though not all of them. Among roughly 410,000 clones listed, approximately 90% were seen once. The source of the sample is a study of blood T cell repertoires in COVID-19. Study-wide background: COVID-19 samples from acute and convalescent phases originated in the United States, Italy and Spain.

V shed 0 bases and J 9 bases; nucleotides not matched to a gene: 11. The CDR3 is made up of 18 amino acids. The V gene's germline CDR1 is LGHDT and CDR2 YNNKEL (reference sequence). The specimen sequenced was peripheral blood. This chain uses TRBV3-1 (or the pseudogene TRBV3-2) with TRBJ1-6; TRBD1 agrees at 10 bases. This receptor was taken from a woman aged 40-49 years with COVID-19, enrolled during active disease. As DNA, the CDR3 is TGTGCCAGCAGCCAAGAGAGACTTTGGGACAGGGGTTGTTCACCCCTCCACTTT. Protein sequence: CASSQERLWDRGCSPLHF.